The 2 T cell receptor beta chains given below trace back to one sample, sequenced in a study of cytomegalovirus exposure and HLA in healthy donors. The primer mix had 60 Vbeta and 13 Jbeta primers. Using immunoSEQ multiplex PCR, the repertoire was profiled, and TCRdb retains in-frame clones only, with some absent. The sample records 95,000 to 110,000 clones, 76% being singletons. Sequenced sample: PBMCs. The receptor set was obtained from a woman younger than 35 in good health and CMV-seropositive.

The V and J genes are TRBV29-1 and TRBJ2-3; 7 bases align to TRBD2. The CDR3 length is 13 residues. Germline V gives CDR1 SQVTM, CDR2 ANQGSEA. This CDR3 is CSGGLAAGDTQYF. CDR3 nucleotides: TGCAGTGGAGGTCTAGCGGCTGGGGATACGCAGTATTTT.

The rearrangement uses TRBV6-1 and TRBJ1-1, with no clear D. The germline V and J ends were trimmed by 1 base and 4 bases, with 10 bases remaining between them. The germline V gene has CDR1 MNHNS and CDR2 SASEGT. This CDR3 contains 14 residues. In DNA form, the CDR3 reads TGTGCCAGCAGTGAAGACGTTCGGGGCACTGAAGCTTTCTTT. This encodes CASSEDVRGTEAFF.